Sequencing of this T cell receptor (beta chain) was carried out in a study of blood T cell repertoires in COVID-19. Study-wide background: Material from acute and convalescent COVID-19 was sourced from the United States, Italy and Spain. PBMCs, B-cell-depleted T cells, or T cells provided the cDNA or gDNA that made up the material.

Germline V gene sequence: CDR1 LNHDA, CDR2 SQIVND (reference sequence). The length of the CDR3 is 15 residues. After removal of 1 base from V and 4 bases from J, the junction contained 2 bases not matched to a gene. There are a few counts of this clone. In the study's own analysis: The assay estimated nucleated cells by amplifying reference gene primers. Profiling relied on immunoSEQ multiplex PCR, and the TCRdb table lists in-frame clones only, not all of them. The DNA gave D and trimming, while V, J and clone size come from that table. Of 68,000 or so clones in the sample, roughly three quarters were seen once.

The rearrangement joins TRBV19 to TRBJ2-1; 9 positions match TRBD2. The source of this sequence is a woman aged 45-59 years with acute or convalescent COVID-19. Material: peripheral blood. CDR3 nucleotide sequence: TGTGCCAGTAGTATAGGACTAGCGGATTACAATGAGCAGTTCTTC. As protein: CASSIGLADYNEQFF.